This TCR beta chain emerged from a study of T cells in Graves' hyperthyroidism and ophthalmopathy. Overall study context: Peripheral blood was collected at initial diagnosis, before any treatment. Whole-study results and caveats: Blood samples included most of the expanded thyroid clonotypes exceeding 0.001.

RNA transcripts yielded amplified TCR beta CDR3 regions. First-round RT-PCR targeting the TCR CDR3 was performed with the HTBI primer set. Each CDR3 protein gets one entry after TCRdb re-called the multiplex PCR reads with MiXCR. Of 90,000 to 120,000 distinct CDR3 sequences in the sample, roughly 15% were seen once. V lost 0 bases to trimming and J lost 0 bases, with 4 bases between them. Germline V lookup: CDR1 MGHRA, CDR2 YSYEKL. The CDR3 length is 14 residues. Participants, patients aged 18 to 65, had newly diagnosed hyperthyroidism with a duration under 2 months. The PBMCs were sourced from fresh peripheral blood (more than 8.5 ml). This clonotype was picked up many times. Its antigen remains unknown.

This sequence joins TRBV4-1 and TRBJ2-3; D not resolved. Material for sequencing was blood. The receptor was isolated from a woman in her forties or fifties with Graves' hyperthyroidism. The DNA for the CDR3 is TGCGCCAGCAGCCAAGATCCTAGCACAGATACGCAGTATTTT. It codes for CASSQDPSTDTQYF.